This T cell receptor (beta chain) appears in the sequencing data of a study of T cells in Graves' hyperthyroidism and ophthalmopathy. Amplified TCR beta CDR3 regions derived from RNA transcripts. Primed by the HTBI set, a first-round RT-PCR was run on the TCR CDR3. TCRdb redid the calling of the multiplex PCR reads with MiXCR, one entry per CDR3 protein. The repertoire holds about 660,000 distinct CDR3 sequences, about 45% seen once, with more than 7% in the top ten. CDR3 size: 13 residues. Germline V gene lookup returns CDR1 SGHRS and CDR2 YFSETQ. Trimming stripped 1 base from V and 1 base from J, with 6 bases between. This clonotype has more than one count but fewer than ten.

The sequenced sample consisted of peripheral blood or thyroid tissue (not recorded which). This receptor was identified in an adult man with Graves' disease, either hyperthyroidism or ophthalmopathy (not recorded which). This chain uses TRBV5-1 with TRBJ2-7; D remains unclear. The CDR3 DNA reads TGCGCCAGCAGCTTGTTCGGATCCTACGAGCAGTACTTC. Translated, it gives CASSLFGSYEQYF.